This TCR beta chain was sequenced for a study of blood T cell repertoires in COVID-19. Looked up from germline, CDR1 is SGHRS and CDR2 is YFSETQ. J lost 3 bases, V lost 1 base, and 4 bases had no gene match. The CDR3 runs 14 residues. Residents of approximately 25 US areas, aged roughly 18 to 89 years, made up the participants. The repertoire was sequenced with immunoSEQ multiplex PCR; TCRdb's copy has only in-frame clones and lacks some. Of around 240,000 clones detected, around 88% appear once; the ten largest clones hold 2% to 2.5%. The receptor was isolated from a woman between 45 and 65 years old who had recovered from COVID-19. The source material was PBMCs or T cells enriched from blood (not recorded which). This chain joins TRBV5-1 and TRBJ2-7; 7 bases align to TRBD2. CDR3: CASSLWEGNYEQYF. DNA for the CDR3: TGCGCCAGCAGCTTGTGGGAGGGGAACTACGAGCAGTACTTC.